The rows below give T cell receptor beta chains drawn from one sample of a study of cytotoxic CD8 clonotypes in ibrutinib-treated CLL. Sequenced by immunoSEQ multiplex PCR; TCRdb stores in-frame clones only, minus some. The repertoire consists of around 310,000 clones, with almost 80% occurring once and the leading ten covering roughly 7%. The sequenced sample was PBMCs, obtained before ibrutinib treatment. The receptors come from a human donor with chronic lymphocytic leukemia. The CDR3 runs from the conserved cysteine through the conserved F or W. D genes are given only for firm matches. A clone size is listed for some rows: how often the clone was seen (once, few, many), or a class if it is expanded.

j_call	d_call	clone_size	v_call	cdr3_aa	cdr3_nt
TRBJ2-2	TRBD2	.	TRBV30	CAWSGTSDTGELFF	TGTGCCTGGAGTGGGACTAGCGACACCGGGGAGCTGTTTTTT
TRBJ2-7	TRBD1	.	TRBV5-5	CASTYLGQGLYEQYF	TGTGCCAGCACCTACCTAGGACAGGGGTTGTACGAGCAGTACTTC
TRBJ2-1	.	.	TRBV6-5	CASRRTVYNEQFF	TGTGCCAGCAGAAGGACAGTCTACAATGAGCAGTTCTTC
TRBJ2-7	.	.	TRBV30	CAWSVGTGLYEQYF	TGTGCCTGGAGTGTAGGAACAGGGTTGTACGAGCAGTACTTC
TRBJ2-1	TRBD2	once	TRBV11-2	CASSKIVSGVYNEQFF	TGTGCCAGCAGCAAGATCGTTAGCGGGGTGTACAATGAGCAGTTCTTC
TRBJ2-2	TRBD1	.	TRBV18	CASQQGRTNTGELFF	TGTGCCAGCCAACAGGGGCGAACGAACACCGGGGAGCTGTTTTTT
TRBJ2-5	.	.	TRBV29-1	CSVARTSFQETQYF	TGCAGCGTTGCTAGGACATCCTTCCAAGAGACCCAGTACTTC
TRBJ1-2	.	.	TRBV28	CASSFGHGYTF	TGTGCCAGCAGTTTTGGGCATGGCTACACCTTC
TRBJ1-3	.	.	TRBV6-5	CASSAGPRDTIYF	TGTGCCAGCAGCGCGGGACCGCGGGACACCATATATTTT
TRBJ2-7	TRBD1	.	TRBV5-1	CASSQYTGTGRYQQYF	TGCGCCAGCAGCCAGTATACCGGGACAGGGCGTTACCAGCAGTACTTC
TRBJ2-1	.	.	TRBV29-1	CSVVPSFNEQFF	TGCAGCGTTGTGCCTAGTTTTAATGAGCAGTTCTTC
TRBJ1-1	.	few	TRBV5-1	CASSKILNTEAFF	TGCGCCAGCAGCAAGATCCTGAACACTGAAGCTTTCTTT
TRBJ2-5	TRBD2	.	TRBV28	CASSRQTSGSLETQYF	TGTGCCAGCAGTCGCCAGACTAGCGGGAGTCTAGAGACCCAGTACTTC
TRBJ2-7	TRBD2	once	TRBV10-3	CAISERDSYEQYF	TGTGCCATCAGCGAGCGGGACTCCTACGAGCAGTACTTC
TRBJ1-1	.	.	TRBV5-1	CASSLLGTSNTEAFF	TGCGCCAGCAGCTTGCTGGGAACCTCGAACACTGAAGCTTTCTTT
TRBJ2-1	.	.	TRBV19	CASTSPMDNEQFF	TGTGCCAGTACTAGCCCCATGGACAATGAGCAGTTCTTC
TRBJ1-2	.	.	TRBV15	CATSANRVPYGYTF	TGTGCCACCAGCGCTAACAGGGTCCCCTATGGCTACACCTTC
TRBJ2-5	TRBD2	few	TRBV7-9	CASSLGSGSGETQYF	TGTGCCAGCAGCTTAGGTAGCGGGAGTGGAGAGACCCAGTACTTC
TRBJ2-7	.	.	TRBV6-5	CASSYSIAGANYEQYF	TGTGCCAGCAGTTACTCGATTGCAGGCGCCAACTACGAGCAGTACTTC
TRBJ1-5	TRBD1	.	TRBV5-6	CASSLGTGVTHQPQHF	TGTGCCAGCAGCTTGGGGACAGGGGTGACGCATCAGCCCCAGCATTTT
TRBJ2-7	.	.	TRBV7-9	CASTNLSGYEQYF	TGTGCCAGCACTAACCTTAGCGGCTACGAGCAGTACTTC
TRBJ2-7	.	.	TRBV4-2	CASSQDSGRGYEQYF	TGTGCCAGCAGCCAAGATTCCGGCAGGGGCTACGAGCAGTACTTC
TRBJ2-1	.	few	TRBV27	CASSATGYYNEQFF	TGTGCCAGCAGTGCCACAGGATACTACAATGAGCAGTTCTTC
TRBJ2-7	.	.	TRBV19	CASSPSIDSYEQYF	TGTGCCAGTAGTCCCTCAATCGACAGCTACGAGCAGTACTTC
TRBJ2-7	.	.	TRBV27	CASSLSYGSSYEQYF	TGTGCCAGCAGTTTATCTTACGGGAGCTCCTACGAGCAGTACTTC
TRBJ2-5	TRBD1	.	TRBV7-2	CASSFPPGGARETQYF	TGTGCCAGCAGCTTCCCTCCAGGGGGCGCAAGGGAGACCCAGTACTTC
TRBJ2-5	.	few	TRBV30	CAWSVRADQYF	TGTGCCTGGAGTGTAAGGGCCGACCAGTACTTC
TRBJ2-5	TRBD1	.	TRBV27	CATPTDRGETQYF	TGTGCCACCCCTACGGACAGGGGCGAGACCCAGTACTTC
TRBJ2-1	TRBD2	.	TRBV7-2	CASSLDSGRANEQFF	TGTGCCAGCAGCTTAGATAGCGGGAGAGCCAATGAGCAGTTCTTC
TRBJ2-3	.	.	TRBV19	CASSEGRTRTQYF	TGTGCCAGTAGTGAGGGCAGAACTCGTACGCAGTATTTT
TRBJ1-5	.	.	TRBV30	CAWSPGLGQPQHF	TGTGCCTGGAGCCCGGGGCTCGGTCAGCCCCAGCATTTT
TRBJ2-7	.	.	TRBV7-9	CATRSIAAQSYEQYF	TGTGCCACCAGGTCAATAGCGGCTCAATCCTACGAGCAGTACTTC
TRBJ2-5	.	.	TRBV10-3	CAISSSLAQETQYF	TGTGCCATCAGCTCTAGTCTCGCCCAAGAGACCCAGTACTTC
TRBJ1-3	.	.	TRBV14	CASSTRVYSGNTIYF	TGTGCCAGCAGCACTAGGGTATACTCTGGAAACACCATATATTTT
TRBJ2-1	TRBD1	.	TRBV6-1	CASNGQGQRRNEQFF	TGTGCCAGCAACGGACAGGGCCAAAGGAGAAATGAGCAGTTCTTC
TRBJ2-1	TRBD1	.	TRBV18	CASSLRDSNEQFF	TGTGCCAGCTCACTAAGGGACAGCAATGAGCAGTTCTTC
TRBJ2-1	TRBD2	.	TRBV2	CASIGGMVGNEQFF	TGTGCCAGCATCGGGGGGATGGTGGGCAATGAGCAGTTCTTC
TRBJ2-1	TRBD2	.	TRBV4-3	CASSQDFSGRGEQFF	TGCGCCAGCAGCCAAGATTTCAGCGGGAGAGGTGAGCAGTTCTTC
TRBJ2-5	.	.	TRBV18	CASSPSGSLQETQYF	TGTGCCAGCTCACCGAGCGGTTCCCTTCAAGAGACCCAGTACTTC
TRBJ2-7	TRBD2	.	TRBV5-4	CASSSGTSPYEQYF	TGTGCCAGCAGCTCCGGGACTAGCCCCTACGAGCAGTACTTC
TRBJ1-2	.	.	TRBV15	CATSPRGRNRDYGYTF	TGTGCCACCAGCCCCCGCGGGCGCAACAGGGACTATGGCTACACCTTC
TRBJ1-1	.	.	TRBV5-6	CASSPPGTYMNTEAFF	TGTGCCAGCAGCCCACCCGGGACATACATGAACACTGAAGCTTTCTTT
TRBJ2-3	TRBD1	.	TRBV27	CASSPTPGQGRTDTQYF	TGTGCCAGCAGTCCAACCCCCGGACAGGGCCGCACAGATACGCAGTATTTT
TRBJ2-1	.	.	TRBV20-1	CSALLREQQFF	TGCAGTGCTCTCCTACGGGAGCAGCAGTTCTTC
TRBJ2-6	.	.	TRBV4-3	CASSRATQEAGANVLTF	TGCGCCAGCAGCCGAGCAACTCAAGAGGCTGGGGCCAACGTCCTGACTTTC
TRBJ1-2	.	.	TRBV5-6	CASSPGRSYNYGYTF	TGTGCCAGCAGCCCAGGACGGAGCTACAACTATGGCTACACCTTC